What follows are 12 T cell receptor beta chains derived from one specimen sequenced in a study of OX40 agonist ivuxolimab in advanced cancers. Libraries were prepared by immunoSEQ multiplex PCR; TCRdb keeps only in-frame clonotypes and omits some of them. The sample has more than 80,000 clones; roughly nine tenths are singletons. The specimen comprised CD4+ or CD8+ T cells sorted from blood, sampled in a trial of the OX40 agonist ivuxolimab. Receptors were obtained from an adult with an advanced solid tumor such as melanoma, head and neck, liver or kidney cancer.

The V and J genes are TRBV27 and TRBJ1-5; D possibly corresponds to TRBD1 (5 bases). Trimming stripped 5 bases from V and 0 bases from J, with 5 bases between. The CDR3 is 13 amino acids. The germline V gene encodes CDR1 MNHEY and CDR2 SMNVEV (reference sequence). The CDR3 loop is CASSDSSNQPQHF. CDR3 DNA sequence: TGTGCCAGCAGTGACAGTAGCAATCAGCCCCAGCATTTT.

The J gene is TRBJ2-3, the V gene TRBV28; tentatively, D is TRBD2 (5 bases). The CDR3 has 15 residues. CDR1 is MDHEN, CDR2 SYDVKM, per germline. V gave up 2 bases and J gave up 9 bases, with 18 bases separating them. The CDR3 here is CASSLASGSAGTQYF. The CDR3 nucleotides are TGTGCCAGCAGTTTAGCCAGCGGCTCGGCCGGAACGCAGTATTTT.

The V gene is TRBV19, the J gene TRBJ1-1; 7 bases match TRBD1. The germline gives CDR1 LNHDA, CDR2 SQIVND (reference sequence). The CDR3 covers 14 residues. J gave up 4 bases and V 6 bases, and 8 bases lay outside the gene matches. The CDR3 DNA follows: TGTGCCAGTAGGAACAGGGGTAGTTTCACTGAAGCTTTCTTT. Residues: CASRNRGSFTEAFF. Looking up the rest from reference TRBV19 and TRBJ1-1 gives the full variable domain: DGGITQSPKYLFRKEGQNVTLSCEQNLNHDAMYWYRQDPGQGLRLIYYSQIVNDFQKGDIAEGYSVSREKKESFPLTVTSAQKNPTAFYLCASRNRGSFTEAFFGQGTRLTVV.

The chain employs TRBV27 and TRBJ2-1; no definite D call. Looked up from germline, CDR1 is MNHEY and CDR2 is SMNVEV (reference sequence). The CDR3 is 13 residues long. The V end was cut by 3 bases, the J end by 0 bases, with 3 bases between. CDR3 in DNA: TGTGCCAGCAGTTTCAGCTCCTACAATGAGCAGTTCTTC. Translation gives CASSFSSYNEQFF.

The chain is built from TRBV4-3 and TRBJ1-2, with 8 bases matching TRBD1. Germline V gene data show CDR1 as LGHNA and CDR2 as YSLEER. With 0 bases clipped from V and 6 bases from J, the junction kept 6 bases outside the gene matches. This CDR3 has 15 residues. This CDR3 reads CASSQDSTGDHGYTF. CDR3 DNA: TGCGCCAGCAGCCAAGATTCGACAGGGGACCATGGCTACACCTTC.

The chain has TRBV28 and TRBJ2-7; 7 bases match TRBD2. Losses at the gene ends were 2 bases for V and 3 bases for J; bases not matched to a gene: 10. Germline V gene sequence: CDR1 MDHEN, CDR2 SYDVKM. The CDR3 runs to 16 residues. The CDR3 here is CASSLEGGPLGYEQYF. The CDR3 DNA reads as TGTGCCAGCAGTTTAGAGGGAGGGCCCCTAGGCTACGAGCAGTACTTC.

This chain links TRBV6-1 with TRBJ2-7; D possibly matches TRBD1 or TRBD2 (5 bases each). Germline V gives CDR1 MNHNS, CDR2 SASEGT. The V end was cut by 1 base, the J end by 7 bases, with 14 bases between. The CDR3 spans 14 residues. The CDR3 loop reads CASSEVLGRDEQYF. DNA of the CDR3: TGTGCCAGCAGTGAAGTGTTGGGACGAGATGAGCAGTACTTC.

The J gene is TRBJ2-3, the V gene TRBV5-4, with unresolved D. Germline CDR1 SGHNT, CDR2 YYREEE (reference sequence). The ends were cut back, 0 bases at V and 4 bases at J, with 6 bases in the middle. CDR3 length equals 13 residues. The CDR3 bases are TGTGCCAGCAGCTTGGTTGCGGCAGATACGCAGTATTTT. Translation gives CASSLVAADTQYF.

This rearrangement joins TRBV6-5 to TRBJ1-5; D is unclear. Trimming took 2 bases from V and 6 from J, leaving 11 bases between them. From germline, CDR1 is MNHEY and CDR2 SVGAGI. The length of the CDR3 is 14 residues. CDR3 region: CASSYVGSSQPQHF. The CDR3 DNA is TGTGCCAGCAGTTACGTTGGGTCTAGTCAGCCCCAGCATTTT.

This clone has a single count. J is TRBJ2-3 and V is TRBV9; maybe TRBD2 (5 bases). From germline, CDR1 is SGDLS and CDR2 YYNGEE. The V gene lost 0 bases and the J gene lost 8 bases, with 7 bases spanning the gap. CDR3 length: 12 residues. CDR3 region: CASSVDEGTQYF. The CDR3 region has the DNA TGTGCCAGCAGCGTAGACGAGGGTACGCAGTATTTT. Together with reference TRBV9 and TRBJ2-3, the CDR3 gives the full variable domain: DSGVTQTPKHLITATGQRVTLRCSPRSGDLSVYWYQQSLDQGLQFLIQYYNGEERAKGNILERFSAQQFPDLHSELNLSSLELGDSALYFCASSVDEGTQYFGPGTRLTVL.

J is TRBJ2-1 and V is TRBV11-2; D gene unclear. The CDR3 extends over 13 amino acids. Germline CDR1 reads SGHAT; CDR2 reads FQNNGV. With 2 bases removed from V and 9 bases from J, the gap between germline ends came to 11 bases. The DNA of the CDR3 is TGTGCCAGCAGCTTACCCTCGGTCGGTGAGCAGTTCTTC. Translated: CASSLPSVGEQFF.

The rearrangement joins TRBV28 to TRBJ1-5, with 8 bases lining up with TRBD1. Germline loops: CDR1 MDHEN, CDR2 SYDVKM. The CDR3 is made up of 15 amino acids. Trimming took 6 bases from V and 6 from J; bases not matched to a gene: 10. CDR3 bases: TGTGCCAGCAGCCTGGACAGGGAGGTTACTCAGCCCCAGCATTTT. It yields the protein CASSLDREVTQPQHF. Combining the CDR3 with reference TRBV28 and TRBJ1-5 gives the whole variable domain DVKVTQSSRYLVKRTGEKVFLECVQDMDHENMFWYRQDPGLGLRLIYFSYDVKMKEKGDIPEGYSVSREKKERFSLILESASTNQTSMYLCASSLDREVTQPQHFGDGTRLSIL.